Presented here are 3 T cell receptor beta chains from one specimen sequenced in a study of molecular identifiers for immune sequencing clone quantification. TCRdb reanalysed the PCR reads using MiXCR and keeps one entry per CDR3 protein. This sample has about 640,000 distinct CDR3 sequences, with just under 20% found just once. The specimen sequenced was naive CD8+ T cells from blood, with Jurkat cell RNA spiked in. The subset was: FACS-sorted CD8+CD4-CCR7+CD45RA+ naive T cells. The source is a human donor in good health. Some libraries in this study had Jurkat cell RNA spiked in.

This clonotype came up many times. The chain has TRBV6-2 or TRBV6-3 and TRBJ2-3; D is possibly TRBD2 (6 bases). Germline-derived CDR1 and CDR2 are MNHEY and SVGEGT. Trimming shortened V by 0 bases and J by 5 bases, and 12 bases separated the two germline ends. The CDR3 consists of 15 residues. DNA of the CDR3: TGTGCCAGCAGTTACTCATTGACTAGTGGAGATACGCAGTATTTT. Protein sequence: CASSYSLTSGDTQYF.

Many counts were recorded for this clonotype. The CDR3 DNA sequence: TGTGCCTGGGGAAATGAAGGCGGGGAGCAGTACTTC. The encoded protein is CAWGNEGGEQYF. The V gene is TRBV30, the J gene TRBJ2-7, with a weak D call TRBD2 (5 bases). This CDR3 has 12 amino acids. The germline V gene has CDR1 GTSNPN and CDR2 SVGIG (reference sequence). V gave up 5 bases and J gave up 7 bases, with 15 bases separating them.

This clonotype was picked up many times. This chain joins TRBV28 and TRBJ2-3; maybe TRBD2 (5 bases). CDR3 length: 15 amino acids. Germline V lookup: CDR1 MDHEN, CDR2 SYDVKM. Trimming removed 2 bases from V and 2 bases from J, with 11 bases in between. CDR3 bases: TGTGCCAGCAGTTTAGGTGGGAGACCCACAGATACGCAGTATTTT. As protein: CASSLGGRPTDTQYF.